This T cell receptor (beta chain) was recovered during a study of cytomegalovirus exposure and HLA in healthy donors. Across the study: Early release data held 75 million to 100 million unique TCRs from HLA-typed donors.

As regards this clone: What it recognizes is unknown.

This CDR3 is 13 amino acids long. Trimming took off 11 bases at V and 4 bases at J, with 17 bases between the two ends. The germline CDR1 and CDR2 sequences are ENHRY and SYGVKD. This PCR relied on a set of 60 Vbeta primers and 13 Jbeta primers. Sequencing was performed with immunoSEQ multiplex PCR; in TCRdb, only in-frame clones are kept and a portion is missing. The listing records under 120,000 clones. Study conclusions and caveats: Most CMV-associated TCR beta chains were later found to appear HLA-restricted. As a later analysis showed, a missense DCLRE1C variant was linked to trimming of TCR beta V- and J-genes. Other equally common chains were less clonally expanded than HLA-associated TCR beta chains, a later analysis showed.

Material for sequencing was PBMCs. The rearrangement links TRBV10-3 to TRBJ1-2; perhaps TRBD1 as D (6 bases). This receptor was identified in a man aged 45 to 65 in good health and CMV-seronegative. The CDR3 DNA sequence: TGTGCCTCCAACAGGGCCGGGGCCTATGGCTACACCTTC. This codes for CASNRAGAYGYTF.